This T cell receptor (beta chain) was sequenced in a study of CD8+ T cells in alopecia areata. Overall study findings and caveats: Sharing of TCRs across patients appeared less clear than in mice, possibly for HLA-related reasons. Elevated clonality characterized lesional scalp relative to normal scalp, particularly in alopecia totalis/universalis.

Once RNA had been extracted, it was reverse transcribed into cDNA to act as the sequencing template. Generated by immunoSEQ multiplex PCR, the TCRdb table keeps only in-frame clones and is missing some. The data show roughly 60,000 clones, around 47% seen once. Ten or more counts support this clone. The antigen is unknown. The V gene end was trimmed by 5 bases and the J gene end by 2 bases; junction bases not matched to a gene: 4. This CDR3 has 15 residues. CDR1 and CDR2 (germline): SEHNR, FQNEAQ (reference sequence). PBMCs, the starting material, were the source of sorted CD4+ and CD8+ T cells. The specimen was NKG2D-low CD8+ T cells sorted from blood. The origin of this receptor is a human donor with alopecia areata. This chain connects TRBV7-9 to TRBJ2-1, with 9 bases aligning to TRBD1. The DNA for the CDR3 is TGTGCCAGCAGCCGAGGGGACAGGGCCTACAATGAGCAGTTCTTC. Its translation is CASSRGDRAYNEQFF.